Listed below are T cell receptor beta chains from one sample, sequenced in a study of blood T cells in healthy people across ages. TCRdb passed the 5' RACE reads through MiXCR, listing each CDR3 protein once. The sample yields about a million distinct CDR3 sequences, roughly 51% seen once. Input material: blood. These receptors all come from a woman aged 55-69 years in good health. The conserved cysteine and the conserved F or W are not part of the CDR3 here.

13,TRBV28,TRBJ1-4,ASSLVERLGEKLF
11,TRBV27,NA,ASSLWREYEQY
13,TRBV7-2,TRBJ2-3,ASSFQAGNTDTQY
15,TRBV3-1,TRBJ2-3,ASSQDLAGVGADTQY
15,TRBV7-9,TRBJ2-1,ASSPYGTSGGYNEQF
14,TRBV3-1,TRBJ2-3,ASSDRLAGEADTQY
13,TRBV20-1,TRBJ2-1,SARDARGRVNEQF
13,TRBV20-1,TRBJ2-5,SARKLGGARVTQY
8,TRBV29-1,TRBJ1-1,SVGDTEAF
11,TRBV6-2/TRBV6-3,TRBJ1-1,ASSYGGGTEAF
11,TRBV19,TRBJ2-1,ASRSLGGVEQF
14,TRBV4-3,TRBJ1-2,ASSQQRTGGGYGYT
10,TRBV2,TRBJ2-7,AGRDYSYEQY
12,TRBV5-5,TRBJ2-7,ASSLGQDQGKQY
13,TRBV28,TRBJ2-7,ASSLWGTTTYEQY
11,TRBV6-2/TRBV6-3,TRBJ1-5,ASMRGHSQPQH